Each of the 24 T cell receptor beta chains below was sequenced from the same sample in a study of CD8 T cells in Susac syndrome. Random hexamers primed reverse transcription of about 0.5 to 1 ug RNA. TCRdb ran MiXCR on the immunoSEQ multiplex PCR reads and lists one entry per CDR3 protein. The repertoire consists of around 200,000 distinct CDR3 sequences, with 80% to 95% occurring once and the leading ten covering 0.1% to 0.15%. Sequencing used CD8+ T cells from PBMCs. The origin of the receptors is a human donor with multiple sclerosis.

The chain recombines TRBV6-2 or TRBV6-3 with TRBJ2-7; D possibly corresponds to TRBD2 (7 bases). Germline V gives CDR1 MNHEY, CDR2 SVGEGT. This CDR3 contains 13 residues. V was pared by 2 bases and J by 7 bases, with 12 bases between. The CDR3 here is CASSYMGGPEQYF. CDR3 nucleotides: TGTGCCAGCAGTTACATGGGGGGGCCTGAGCAGTACTTC.

V usage is TRBV29-1 and J usage is TRBJ1-1; D is undetermined. Trimming removed 3 bases at V and 6 bases at J, with 20 bases between. The CDR3 consists of 15 residues. Germline CDR1 SQVTM, CDR2 ANQGSEA. CDR3 amino acids: CSVEPRTAHNPEAFF. In DNA, the CDR3 is TGCAGCGTTGAGCCTAGGACCGCACATAACCCTGAAGCTTTCTTT.

This chain connects TRBV29-1 to TRBJ2-1; D unresolved. Trimming stripped 5 bases from V and 5 bases from J, with 10 bases between. CDR3 length: 12 residues. Germline assignment: CDR1 SQVTM and CDR2 ANQGSEA. CDR3 in DNA: TGCAGCGTTCTTCAGGCCAACAATGAGCAGTTCTTC. Its translation is CSVLQANNEQFF.

This clonotype was picked up a small number of times. This chain joins TRBV7-8 and TRBJ2-1, with TRBD2 identical over 15 bases. With V trimmed by 5 bases and J by 8 bases, 4 bases remained unmatched. There are 15 residues in the CDR3. CDR1 and CDR2 (germline): SGHVS, FQNEAQ. As DNA, the CDR3 is TGTGCCAGCAGCCCCGGACTAGCGGGAGGGGATGAGCAGTTCTTC. Amino acids: CASSPGLAGGDEQFF. The full variable domain, completed using reference TRBV7-8 and TRBJ2-1, is GAGVSQSPRYKVAKRGQDVALRCDPISGHVSLFWYQQALGQGPEFLTYFQNEAQLDKSGLPSDRFFAERPEGSVSTLKIQRTQQEDSAVYLCASSPGLAGGDEQFFGPGTRLTVL.

V and J are TRBV7-9 and TRBJ1-2; D may be TRBD1 (6 bases). Germline CDR1 is SEHNR and CDR2 is FQNEAQ (reference sequence). This CDR3 contains 11 residues. V was trimmed by 4 bases and J by 6 bases, leaving 6 bases between them. DNA for the CDR3: TGTGCCAGCAGCTCAGGGGATGGCTACACCTTC. Its translation: CASSSGDGYTF. Looking up the rest from reference TRBV7-9 and TRBJ1-2 gives the full variable domain: DTGVSQNPRHKITKRGQNVTFRCDPISEHNRLYWYRQTLGQGPEFLTYFQNEAQLEKSRLLSDRFSAERPKGSFSTLEIQRTEQGDSAMYLCASSSGDGYTFGSGTRLTVV.

This clonotype came up once. V and J are TRBV11-1 and TRBJ1-1; TRBD1 matches 7 bases. V lost 5 bases to trimming and J lost 1 base; unmatched junction nucleotides: 4. Germline loops: CDR1 SGHAT, CDR2 FQDESV (reference sequence). The CDR3 contains 14 residues. This CDR3 is CASSIDRANTEAFF. The CDR3 DNA sequence: TGTGCCAGCAGCATCGACAGGGCGAACACTGAAGCTTTCTTT.

The rearrangement joins TRBV15 to TRBJ2-5; 12 bases map to TRBD2. The germline V gene has CDR1 LNHNV and CDR2 YYDKDF (reference sequence). After removal of 2 bases from V and 5 bases from J, the junction contained 3 bases not matched to a gene. The CDR3 spans 15 residues. CDR3 residues: CATSRNLAGGETQYF. The CDR3 DNA follows: TGTGCCACCAGCAGAAATCTAGCGGGAGGGGAGACCCAGTACTTC.

The chain has TRBV5-6 and TRBJ2-5, with 9 bases aligning to TRBD2. Germline values: CDR1 SGHDT, CDR2 YYEEEE. V gave up 0 bases and J gave up 3 bases; unmatched junction bases: 9. The CDR3 runs 17 residues. The CDR3 protein is CASSLGGQRGAEETQYF. CDR3 in DNA: TGTGCCAGCAGCTTGGGGGGACAGCGGGGGGCGGAAGAGACCCAGTACTTC.

The rearrangement uses TRBV11-2 and TRBJ2-1, with D unclear. The CDR3 has 12 residues. Germline V lookup: CDR1 SGHAT, CDR2 FQNNGV. The V and J ends lost 4 bases and 10 bases respectively, with 11 bases between them. The CDR3 loop reads CASSSQPKEQFF. CDR3 sequence (DNA): TGTGCCAGCAGCTCCCAGCCCAAGGAGCAGTTCTTC.

The chain has TRBV6-5 and TRBJ2-1; the D gene could be TRBD1 or TRBD2 (5 bases each). Trimming removed 0 bases from V and 9 bases from J, with 12 bases in between. The germline CDR1 and CDR2 sequences are MNHEY and SVGAGI. CDR3 length: 14 residues. The CDR3 reads CASSYSGPPGEQFF. The CDR3 DNA reads TGTGCCAGCAGTTACTCGGGACCCCCGGGTGAGCAGTTCTTC.

This clonotype was counted a few times. V is TRBV7-6 and J is TRBJ2-7; 9 bases fit TRBD1. The germline CDR1 and CDR2 sequences are SGHVS and FNYEAQ. CDR3 length: 14 residues. V shed 5 bases and J 3 bases; nucleotides not matched to a gene: 5. The CDR3 spells CASSPGQGFYEQYF. CDR3 in DNA: TGTGCCAGCAGCCCCGGACAGGGGTTCTACGAGCAGTACTTC.

V usage is TRBV20-1 and J usage is TRBJ2-7; D is undetermined. This CDR3 comprises 14 residues. The V and J ends lost 6 bases and 5 bases respectively, with 20 bases between them. The V gene's germline CDR1 is DFQATT and CDR2 SNEGSKA (reference sequence). CDR3 in DNA: TGCAGTGCCCGCCGGGCTAGTGGGCCCCACGAGCAGTACTTC. This encodes CSARRASGPHEQYF.

The chain couples TRBV30 to TRBJ2-3; D possibly corresponds to TRBD2 (6 bases). V dropped 1 base and J dropped 6 bases, with 20 bases sitting between them. The CDR3 is made up of 16 amino acids. Germline CDR1 GTSNPN, CDR2 SVGIG (reference sequence). The CDR3 loop is CAWSATTGPGGDTQYF. In DNA, the CDR3 is TGTGCCTGGAGTGCAACGACCGGTCCTGGAGGGGATACGCAGTATTTT.

V is TRBV28 and J is TRBJ2-2; D is perhaps TRBD1 (6 bases). Looked up from germline, CDR1 is MDHEN and CDR2 is SYDVKM. The V end lost 5 bases, the J end lost 7 bases, and 14 bases lay between the germline ends. The length of the CDR3 is 14 residues. CDR3 protein: CASSRTGMGGELFF. The CDR3 DNA reads as TGTGCCAGCAGTAGAACAGGGATGGGCGGGGAGCTGTTTTTT. Together with reference TRBV28 and TRBJ2-2, the CDR3 gives the full variable domain: DVKVTQSSRYLVKRTGEKVFLECVQDMDHENMFWYRQDPGLGLRLIYFSYDVKMKEKGDIPEGYSVSREKKERFSLILESASTNQTSMYLCASSRTGMGGELFFGEGSRLTVL.

V usage is TRBV27 and J usage is TRBJ2-7; a possible D gene is TRBD1 (5 bases). The CDR3 runs 15 residues. Germline V lookup: CDR1 MNHEY, CDR2 SMNVEV (reference sequence). Trimming removed 4 bases from V and 7 bases from J, with 20 bases in between. The CDR3 loop reads CASSSDPNRLEEQYF. Here the CDR3 DNA reads TGTGCCAGCAGTTCCGACCCAAACAGGCTCGAAGAGCAGTACTTC.

The chain couples TRBV20-1 to TRBJ2-7; D is possibly TRBD1 (5 bases). The V end was cut by 0 bases, the J end by 3 bases, with 15 bases between. Looked up from germline, CDR1 is DFQATT and CDR2 is SNEGSKA (reference sequence). This CDR3 has 15 amino acids. The CDR3 sequence is CSARDRTSAYYEQYF. The CDR3 bases are TGCAGTGCTAGAGATCGGACATCCGCCTACTACGAGCAGTACTTC.

V is TRBV7-8 and J is TRBJ2-3; D unclear. The V gene lost 5 bases and the J gene lost 1 base, with 10 bases spanning the gap. Germline V gene lookup returns CDR1 SGHVS and CDR2 FQNEAQ. The CDR3 loop spans 14 amino acids. Written as DNA, the CDR3 is TGTGCCAGCAGCCCCGAATTAGGCACAGATACGCAGTATTTT. Encoded protein: CASSPELGTDTQYF.

The chain is built from TRBV12-3 or TRBV12-4 and TRBJ2-1; no definite D call. Trimming removed 2 bases from V and 4 bases from J, with 15 bases in between. The CDR3 covers 16 residues. The DNA of the CDR3 is TGTGCCAGCAGTTTAAATACTCAGGAGTTTTACAATGAGCAGTTCTTC. Residues: CASSLNTQEFYNEQFF.

This clonotype has only a few counts. This chain connects TRBV27 to TRBJ1-5; D is unclear. V lost 0 bases and J lost 3, with 6 bases in between. Germline CDR1 reads MNHEY; CDR2 reads SMNVEV (reference sequence). This CDR3 is built from 14 residues. As DNA, the CDR3 is TGTGCCAGCAGTTTATCATTCCCCAATCAGCCCCAGCATTTT. Its protein product is CASSLSFPNQPQHF.

V gene TRBV13 combines with J gene TRBJ2-5; TRBD2 matches 7 bases. V trimming: 2 bases; J trimming: 12 bases; junction bases outside the gene matches: 9. This CDR3 has 13 residues. Germline CDR1 reads PRHDT; CDR2 reads FYEKMQ (reference sequence). Here the CDR3 reads CASSLLAARAKYF. CDR3 DNA: TGTGCCAGCAGCTTACTAGCGGCCAGGGCTAAGTACTTC.

CDR3 in amino acids: CASSLGQGEAYEQYF. The DNA for the CDR3 is TGTGCCAGCAGCCTCGGACAGGGAGAGGCCTACGAGCAGTACTTC. This rearrangement joins TRBV7-6 to TRBJ2-7, with 8 bases identical to TRBD1. Per the germline V gene, CDR1 is SGHVS and CDR2 is FNYEAQ. V lost 5 bases, J lost 2 bases, and 8 bases stayed unmatched. The CDR3 loop spans 15 amino acids.

The chain joins TRBV6-5 to TRBJ2-7; 9 positions agree with TRBD1. The CDR3 is 18 residues long. Germline V gene lookup returns CDR1 MNHEY and CDR2 SVGAGI. J gave up 4 bases and V 0 bases, and 13 bases lay outside the gene matches. The CDR3 spells CASSYSIISDRGSYEQYF. The CDR3 DNA reads as TGTGCCAGCAGTTACTCGATTATCTCTGACAGGGGGTCGTACGAGCAGTACTTC.

The chain recombines TRBV12-3 or TRBV12-4 with TRBJ2-7; possibly TRBD2 for D (6 bases). V lost 6 bases and J lost 6, with 12 bases in between. The CDR3 length is 12 residues. The CDR3 DNA sequence: TGTGCCAGCAGCCCCTGGGGAGGCGAGCAGTACTTC. Amino acid sequence: CASSPWGGEQYF.

The table lists this clonotype with a few counts. The chain joins TRBV27 to TRBJ1-1, with D maybe TRBD1 (6 bases). The V gene's germline CDR1 is MNHEY and CDR2 SMNVEV (reference sequence). The ends were cut back, 5 bases at V and 0 bases at J, with 10 bases in the middle. The CDR3 runs 14 residues. The CDR3 DNA is TGTGCCAGCAGTCTTGGACAGATGAACACTGAAGCTTTCTTT. It codes for CASSLGQMNTEAFF.